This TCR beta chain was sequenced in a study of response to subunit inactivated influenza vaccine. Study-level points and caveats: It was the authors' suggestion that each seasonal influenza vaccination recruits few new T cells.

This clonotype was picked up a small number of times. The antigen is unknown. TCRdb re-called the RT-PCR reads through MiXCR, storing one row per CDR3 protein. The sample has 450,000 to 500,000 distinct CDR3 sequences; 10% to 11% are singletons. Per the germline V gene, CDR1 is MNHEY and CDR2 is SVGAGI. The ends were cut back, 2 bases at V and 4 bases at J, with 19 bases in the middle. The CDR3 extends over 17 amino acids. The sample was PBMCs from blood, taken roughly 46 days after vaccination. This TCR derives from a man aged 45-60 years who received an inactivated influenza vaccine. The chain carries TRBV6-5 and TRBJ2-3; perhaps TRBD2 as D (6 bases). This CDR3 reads CASSYGQRAEGADTQYF. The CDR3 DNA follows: TGTGCCAGCAGTTACGGCCAGCGGGCTGAGGGCGCAGATACGCAGTATTTT.